Sequencing of this T cell receptor beta chain was carried out in a study of T-cell reconstitution after alpha-beta-depleted transplantation in children. Study results and limitations: Hyperexpanded clones declined; after one year, newly produced T cells mostly supplied diversity. Some patients' high day-60 TCRbeta diversity was attributed to recipient cells surviving conditioning. At around two months after transplant, the alpha-beta T cells were reportedly derived from several hundred expanded clones that came from non-depleted graft cells.

Unique molecular identifiers were built into the TCRbeta library. Via MiXCR, TCRdb re-called the PCR reads, giving one row per CDR3 protein. This table holds 580,000 or so distinct CDR3 sequences, roughly 23% found once. The germline gives CDR1 SGHVS, CDR2 FNYEAQ. Trimming removed 1 base from V and 0 bases from J, with 10 bases in between. The length of the CDR3 is 17 residues. This clonotype appeared many times. The antigen is undetermined. The clonotype was recovered from a boy in the first two years of life who had a stem cell transplant for acute myeloid leukemia, so the T cells may come from the graft donor. The J gene is TRBJ2-6, the V gene TRBV7-6; D is ambiguous. Sample: PBMCs, mostly from graft donor cells, taken 360 days after TCRalphabeta/CD19-depleted stem cell transplant. The CDR3 sequence is CASSLGRQFSGANVLTF. As DNA, the CDR3 is TGTGCCAGCAGCTTAGGCAGGCAATTCTCTGGGGCCAACGTCCTGACTTTC.